The 5 T cell receptor beta chains below come from one sample, sequenced in a study of monozygotic twins with inflammatory bowel disease. From its re-call of the 5' RACE reads, TCRdb lists each CDR3 protein once, without DNA. This sample's table has over 130,000 distinct CDR3 sequences. The sample comprised blood. The receptor source for this set is a human donor with ulcerative colitis or Crohn's disease, or a healthy co-twin of an affected twin (not recorded which).

The chain employs TRBV7-2 and TRBJ2-3; TCRdb proposes TRBD1, but this gene call is untestable without DNA. Per the germline V gene, CDR1 is SGHTA and CDR2 is FQGNSA. This CDR3 is 13 amino acids long. CDR3 protein: CASSRQGADTQYF.

This sequence joins TRBV28 and TRBJ2-3; the TCRdb D gene call, TRBD1, has no DNA to confirm it. The length of the CDR3 is 15 residues. Germline V gene lookup returns CDR1 MDHEN and CDR2 SYDVKM. The CDR3 is CASSSTGVLTDTQYF.

The gene calls are TRBV20-1 and TRBJ2-5; the TCRdb D gene call, TRBD1, has no DNA to confirm it. The CDR3 is 13 amino acids. Germline-derived CDR1 and CDR2 are DFQATT and SNEGSKA (reference sequence). The CDR3 sequence is CSAPLGEEETQYF.

This sequence joins TRBV7-6 and TRBJ1-5; TCRdb designates TRBD1, a call that cannot be tested without DNA. Germline assignment: CDR1 SGHVS and CDR2 FNYEAQ. This CDR3 region has 19 residues. The CDR3 sequence is CASSLVPGGGRESNQPQHF. The full variable domain, its missing parts supplied by reference TRBV7-6 and TRBJ1-5, is GAGVSQSPRYKVTKRGQDVALRCDPISGHVSLYWYRQALGQGPEFLTYFNYEAQQDKSGLPNDRFSAERPEGSISTLTIQRTEQRDSAMYRCASSLVPGGGRESNQPQHFGDGTRLSIL.

The chain recombines TRBV3-1 with TRBJ2-2; the D call of TRBD1 rests on TCRdb alone, since no DNA is present to check it. Germline V gene data show CDR1 as LGHDT and CDR2 as YNNKEL (reference sequence). The CDR3 runs to 14 residues. CDR3 in amino acids: CASSGHRGPGELFF.